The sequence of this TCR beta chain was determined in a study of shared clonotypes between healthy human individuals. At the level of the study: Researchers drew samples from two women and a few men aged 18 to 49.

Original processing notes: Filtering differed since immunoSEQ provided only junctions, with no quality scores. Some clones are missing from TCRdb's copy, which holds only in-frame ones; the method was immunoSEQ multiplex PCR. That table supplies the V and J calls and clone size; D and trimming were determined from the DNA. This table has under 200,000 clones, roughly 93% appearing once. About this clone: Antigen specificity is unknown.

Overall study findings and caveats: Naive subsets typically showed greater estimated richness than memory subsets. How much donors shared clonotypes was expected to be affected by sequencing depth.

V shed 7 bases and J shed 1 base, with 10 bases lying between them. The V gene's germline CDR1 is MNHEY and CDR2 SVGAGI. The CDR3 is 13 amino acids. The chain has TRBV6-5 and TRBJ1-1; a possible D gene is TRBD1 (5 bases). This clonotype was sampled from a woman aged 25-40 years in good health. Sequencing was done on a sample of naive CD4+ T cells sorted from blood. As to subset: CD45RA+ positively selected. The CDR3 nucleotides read TGTGCCAGCAACCAGGGCGAGAACACTGAAGCTTTCTTT. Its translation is CASNQGENTEAFF.